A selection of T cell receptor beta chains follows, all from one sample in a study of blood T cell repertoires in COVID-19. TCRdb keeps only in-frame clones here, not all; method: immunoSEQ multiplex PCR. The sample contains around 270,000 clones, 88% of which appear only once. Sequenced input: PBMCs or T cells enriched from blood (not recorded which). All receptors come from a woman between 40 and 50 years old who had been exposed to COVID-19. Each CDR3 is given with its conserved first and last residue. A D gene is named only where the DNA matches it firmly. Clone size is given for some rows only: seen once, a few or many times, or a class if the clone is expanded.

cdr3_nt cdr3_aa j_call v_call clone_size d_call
TGTGCCAGCAGCTTAGGGGGGACTAGCGGGACCGGGACCCAGTACTTC CASSLGGTSGTGTQYF TRBJ2-5 TRBV7-2 . TRBD2
TGTGCCAGCAGTTTCCCGGGACAGGGGAGTCAGCCCCAGCATTTT CASSFPGQGSQPQHF TRBJ1-5 TRBV6-6 . TRBD1
TGTGCCAGCAGTTACCCCTTAGGGGTGACTAATGAAAAACTGTTTTTT CASSYPLGVTNEKLFF TRBJ1-4 TRBV6-2/TRBV6-3 . .
TGCAGCGCCACAAGCCTCGGACTAGCGGGGGGCTCCTACAATGAGCAGTTCTTC CSATSLGLAGGSYNEQFF TRBJ2-1 TRBV29-1 . TRBD2
TGTGCCAGCAGCCCCCACCCCGGGGGGGGAGGATTCACTGAAGCTTTCTTT CASSPHPGGGGFTEAFF TRBJ1-1 TRBV9 . .
TGTGCCAGCAGTTTGGAAGGATGGCGGGAGGTGTTCGATGAGCAGTTCTTC CASSLEGWREVFDEQFF TRBJ2-1 TRBV2 . TRBD2
TGTGCCAGCAGTTTAGGACAGGACTCAAAACTGTTTTTT CASSLGQDSKLFF TRBJ1-4 TRBV28 . TRBD1
TGTGCCAGCAGTTCGGCGGCTCGAGCTGAGACTGAAGCTTTCTTT CASSSAARAETEAFF TRBJ1-1 TRBV28 . .
TGCGCCAGCAGCCAAGATAGAGCCTACGAGCAGTACTTC CASSQDRAYEQYF TRBJ2-7 TRBV4-3 . .
TGTGCCACCCGGTGGGGTCAGGGGGCCTACAATGAGCAGTTCTTC CATRWGQGAYNEQFF TRBJ2-1 TRBV27 . TRBD1
TGTGCCAGCAGTTATCAACAGGGTAAACTGTTTTTT CASSYQQGKLFF TRBJ1-4 TRBV7-9 few .
TGTGCCAGCAGCCTAACCCCAAACTATGGCTACACCTTC CASSLTPNYGYTF TRBJ1-2 TRBV27 . .
TGTGCCAGCAGCCAAGAGGTGACATCGAACACTGAAGCTTTCTTT CASSQEVTSNTEAFF TRBJ1-1 TRBV4-2 . .
TGTGCCAGCAGCTTAAAGGGGCCTAACACTGAAGCTTTCTTT CASSLKGPNTEAFF TRBJ1-1 TRBV7-9 . .
TGTGCCAGCAGCCTACTCCAGTTTACGGGGGACAGGGTCGGGGAGACCCAGTACTTC CASSLLQFTGDRVGETQYF TRBJ2-5 TRBV7-9 once TRBD1
TGTGCCACCAGTGACCCACAAGCGGGGAACACAGATACGCAGTATTTT CATSDPQAGNTDTQYF TRBJ2-3 TRBV24-1 . TRBD2
TGTGCCAGTAGTATTGGAGGGGCGGCCAAAAACATTCAGTACTTC CASSIGGAAKNIQYF TRBJ2-4 TRBV19 . .
TGCGCCAGCAGCCAATCGGACAGGGGGCTTTTGGAGACCCAGTACTTC CASSQSDRGLLETQYF TRBJ2-5 TRBV4-1 . TRBD1
TGTGCCAGCAGCTTGGTGAGGACAGGGGGCTCTGGCTACACCTTC CASSLVRTGGSGYTF TRBJ1-2 TRBV5-8 once TRBD1
TGTGCCAGCAGTTTACGTACTAACTATGGCTACACCTTC CASSLRTNYGYTF TRBJ1-2 TRBV27 . .
TGTGCCAGCAGGGGGGCGCGTGGAAACACCATATATTTT CASRGARGNTIYF TRBJ1-3 TRBV12-3/TRBV12-4 . .
TGCGCCAGCAGCCCGGGACTATACGCAAGAGAGACCCAGTACTTC CASSPGLYARETQYF TRBJ2-5 TRBV4-3 . TRBD2
TGTGCCAGCAGCATCCCTAGCGCGGCAGATACGCAGTATTTT CASSIPSAADTQYF TRBJ2-3 TRBV5-1 . .
TGTGCCAGCAGCTTGGAGGGACAGGGCAATCAGCCCCAGCATTTT CASSLEGQGNQPQHF TRBJ1-5 TRBV5-1 once TRBD1
TGCAGTGCTGGGACTGCAATCCAGTTCTTC CSAGTAIQFF TRBJ2-1 TRBV20-1 . .
TGCGCCAGCAAGGCGGGAGTGACAGATACGCAGTATTTT CASKAGVTDTQYF TRBJ2-3 TRBV4-1 . TRBD2
TGTGCCAGCAAATCGTCGGGACAGGGTATATCGGGTGGCTACACCTTC CASKSSGQGISGGYTF TRBJ1-2 TRBV3-1/TRBV3-2 few TRBD1
TGTGCCAGCAGTGGAGGGTGGTACGAGCAGTACTTC CASSGGWYEQYF TRBJ2-7 TRBV2 . .
TGCGCCAGCAGCCAAGGTTTGTCGGGTACGCAGTATTTT CASSQGLSGTQYF TRBJ2-3 TRBV4-3 . .
TGTGCCAGCAGTCCGACAGCTGTAATCGGCTACAGCTCCTACAATGAGCAGTTCTTC CASSPTAVIGYSSYNEQFF TRBJ2-1 TRBV28 . .
TGTGCCAGCAGCTTAGGAGCACACACAAATCAGCCCCAGCATTTT CASSLGAHTNQPQHF TRBJ1-5 TRBV5-8 . .
TGTGCCTGGGCCCCTTCTAACACTGAAGCTTTCTTT CAWAPSNTEAFF TRBJ1-1 TRBV30 . .
TGTGCCAGCAGCTTGGAGGACAGGGGTGAAGAGCAGTTCTTC CASSLEDRGEEQFF TRBJ2-1 TRBV5-4 medium-sized TRBD1
TGTGCCAGCCTACTCGAGGGCAATCAGCCCCAGCATTTT CASLLEGNQPQHF TRBJ1-5 TRBV6-6 . .
TGCGCCAGCAGCCAAGATCCAGGGGCTGGAAACACCATATATTTT CASSQDPGAGNTIYF TRBJ1-3 TRBV4-1 once .
TGCGCCAGCAGCCAAGTGGGGGGGGTTGATGAGCAGTTCTTC CASSQVGGVDEQFF TRBJ2-1 TRBV4-1 . TRBD2
TGCGCCAGCAGCCAAGATAATCCGGACAGCGCCACCCAGTACTTC CASSQDNPDSATQYF TRBJ2-5 TRBV4-3 . .
TGTGCCAGCAGTCCGGACAGGGTGGAACCCCTCCACTTT CASSPDRVEPLHF TRBJ1-6 TRBV6-2/TRBV6-3 . TRBD1
TGTGCCAGCAGGATCAGGGTGGCGTCACCCCTCCACTTT CASRIRVASPLHF TRBJ1-6 TRBV28 . .
TGCGCCAGCAGTCGAGCCGGGACAGGGGCTGGCTACACCTTC CASSRAGTGAGYTF TRBJ1-2 TRBV5-1 . TRBD1
TGTGCCAGCAGCTTAACGGGGGGAGACAATGAGCAGTTCTTC CASSLTGGDNEQFF TRBJ2-1 TRBV7-3 few .
TGTGCCAGCAGCTTGAACGGTTATAGCAATCAGCCCCAGCATTTT CASSLNGYSNQPQHF TRBJ1-5 TRBV5-4 . .
TGTGCCTGGACCCTTAGGGGGTGGGGCTGTCAGAACGATCAGCCCCAGCATTTT CAWTLRGWGCQNDQPQHF TRBJ1-5 TRBV30 . .
TGTGCCAGCTCACCCAGGGGGGAGACCCAGTACTTC CASSPRGETQYF TRBJ2-5 TRBV18 . TRBD1
TGTGCCAGCAGCTTGGGGACAGGGGATGGCTACACCTTC CASSLGTGDGYTF TRBJ1-2 TRBV5-6 few TRBD1
TGTGCCACCAGCAACGGAGTCAATGAGCAGTTCTTC CATSNGVNEQFF TRBJ2-1 TRBV15 . .
TGTGCCAGCAGCGGTGGGGCGCGGAATTCACCCCTCCACTTT CASSGGARNSPLHF TRBJ1-6 TRBV9 . .
TGTGCCAGCAGCTTGGACAGTCGGGGCTACACCTTC CASSLDSRGYTF TRBJ1-2 TRBV7-2 . .
TGCGCCAGCAGCCAAGACCTTCGCTGGGTGGGGGAGGGCAATCAGCCCCAGCATTTT CASSQDLRWVGEGNQPQHF TRBJ1-5 TRBV4-1 . .
TGTGCCAGCAGCCCTCTGAGCTCTGGAAACACCATATATTTT CASSPLSSGNTIYF TRBJ1-3 TRBV3-1/TRBV3-2 once .
TGCGCCAGCAGCTCTACCCCTCTTTCCGCTCCCAATCAGCCCCAGCATTTT CASSSTPLSAPNQPQHF TRBJ1-5 TRBV4-1 . .